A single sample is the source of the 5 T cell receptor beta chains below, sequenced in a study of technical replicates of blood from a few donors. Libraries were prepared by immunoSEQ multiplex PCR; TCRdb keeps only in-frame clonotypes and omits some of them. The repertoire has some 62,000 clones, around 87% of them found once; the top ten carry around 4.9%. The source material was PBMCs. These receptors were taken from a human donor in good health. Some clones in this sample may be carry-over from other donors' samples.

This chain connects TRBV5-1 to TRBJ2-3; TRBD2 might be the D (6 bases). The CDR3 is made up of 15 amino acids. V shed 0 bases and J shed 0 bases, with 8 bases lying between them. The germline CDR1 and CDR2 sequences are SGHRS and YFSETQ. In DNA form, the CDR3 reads TGCGCCAGCAGCTTGGACGGGACTAGCACAGATACGCAGTATTTT. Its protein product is CASSLDGTSTDTQYF.

The CDR3 loop reads CASSLDPGQGGEAFF. For the CDR3, the DNA is TGTGCCAGCAGCTTAGATCCCGGACAGGGGGGGGAAGCTTTCTTT. The chain combines TRBV11-2 with TRBJ1-1; 10 bases fit TRBD1. Unmatched junction bases numbered 6, after V lost 0 bases and J lost 8 bases. The CDR3 is made up of 15 amino acids. In germline, CDR1 is SGHAT, CDR2 FQNNGV.

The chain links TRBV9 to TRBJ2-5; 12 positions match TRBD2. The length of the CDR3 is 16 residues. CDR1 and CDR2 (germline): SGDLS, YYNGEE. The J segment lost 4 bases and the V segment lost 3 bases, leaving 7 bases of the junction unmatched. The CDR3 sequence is CASSAGLAGIGETQYF. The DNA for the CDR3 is TGTGCCAGCAGCGCCGGACTAGCGGGAATTGGAGAGACCCAGTACTTC. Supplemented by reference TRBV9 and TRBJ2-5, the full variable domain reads DSGVTQTPKHLITATGQRVTLRCSPRSGDLSVYWYQQSLDQGLQFLIQYYNGEERAKGNILERFSAQQFPDLHSELNLSSLELGDSALYFCASSAGLAGIGETQYFGPGTRLLVL.

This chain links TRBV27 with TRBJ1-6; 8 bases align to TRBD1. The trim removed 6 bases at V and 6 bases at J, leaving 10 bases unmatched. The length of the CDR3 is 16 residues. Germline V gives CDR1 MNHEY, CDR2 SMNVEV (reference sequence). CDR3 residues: CASSPTGALRNSPLHF. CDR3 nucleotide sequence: TGTGCCAGCAGCCCGACAGGGGCCCTCCGTAATTCACCCCTCCACTTT.

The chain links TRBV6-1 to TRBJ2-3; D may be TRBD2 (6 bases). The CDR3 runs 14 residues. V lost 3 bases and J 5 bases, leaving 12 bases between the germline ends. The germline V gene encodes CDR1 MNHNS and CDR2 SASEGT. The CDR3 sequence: CASSDSGVQDTQYF. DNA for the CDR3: TGTGCCAGCAGTGATTCGGGGGTCCAAGATACGCAGTATTTT.